These 32 T cell receptor beta chains were all obtained from the same sample, sequenced in a study of blood T cell repertoires in COVID-19. Sequencing used immunoSEQ multiplex PCR; TCRdb keeps in-frame clones, though not all of them. This sample has 30,000 to 45,000 clones; about nine tenths occur once, and the top ten carry around 10%. Specimen: peripheral blood. The receptor source for this set is a man in his 70s with acute or convalescent COVID-19.

The CDR3 reads CSASETARNTIYF. CDR3 nucleotide sequence: TGCAGTGCCAGTGAGACCGCTAGGAACACCATATATTTT. V is TRBV20-1 and J is TRBJ1-3, with D unclear. CDR1 and CDR2 (germline): DFQATT, SNEGSKA (reference sequence). The CDR3 totals 13 residues. Between the trimmed V and J ends, which lost 6 bases and 7 bases, there was a span of 16 bases.

V is TRBV5-1 and J is TRBJ1-4; the match to TRBD1 covers 7 bases. Trimming cost V 3 bases and J 7 bases; bases outside gene matches: 3. This CDR3 region has 13 residues. The germline gives CDR1 SGHRS, CDR2 YFSETQ. CDR3 in DNA: TGCGCCAGCAGCTCCAGGGGGGCTGAAAAACTGTTTTTT. This encodes CASSSRGAEKLFF.

The rearrangement joins TRBV7-2 to TRBJ2-1, with 7 bases lining up with TRBD1. Germline V gene data show CDR1 as SGHTA and CDR2 as FQGNSA. This CDR3 spans 14 amino acids. V lost 0 bases to trimming and J lost 7 bases; unmatched junction nucleotides: 3. This CDR3 reads CASSLARDRNEQFF. Written as DNA, the CDR3 is TGTGCCAGCAGCTTAGCCCGGGACAGAAATGAGCAGTTCTTC.

The chain is built from TRBV7-9 and TRBJ2-1; TRBD1 matches 7 bases. The CDR3 extends over 14 amino acids. The germline V gene encodes CDR1 SEHNR and CDR2 FQNEAQ (reference sequence). V trimming: 5 bases; J trimming: 4 bases; junction bases outside the gene matches: 5. CDR3 protein: CASSPDRAYNEQFF. CDR3 nucleotide sequence: TGTGCCAGCAGCCCCGACAGGGCTTACAATGAGCAGTTCTTC.

V gene TRBV5-4 combines with J gene TRBJ2-4, with a tentative D call TRBD2 (6 bases). Germline lookup yields CDR1 SGHNT and CDR2 YYREEE (reference sequence). Trimming cost V 3 bases and J 8 bases, with 21 bases left between them. The CDR3 loop spans 16 amino acids. CDR3 residues: CASSSNNFGGDYIQYF. In DNA, the CDR3 is TGTGCCAGCAGCTCCAACAACTTCGGCGGGGACTACATTCAGTACTTC.

The chain links TRBV6-2 or TRBV6-3 to TRBJ1-5; D might be TRBD1 (6 bases). Germline assignment: CDR1 MNHEY and CDR2 SVGEGT. Trimming cost V 4 bases and J 4 bases, with 14 bases left between them. CDR3 length: 15 residues. This CDR3 is CASSFQGLINQPQHF. CDR3 bases: TGTGCCAGCAGTTTCCAGGGGCTAATTAATCAGCCCCAGCATTTT.

The rearrangement links TRBV5-1 to TRBJ2-1; TRBD2 aligns across 7 bases. The CDR3 length is 15 residues. V shed 4 bases and J 1 base; nucleotides not matched to a gene: 5. Germline V gene lookup returns CDR1 SGHRS and CDR2 YFSETQ. The CDR3 loop reads CASSLMGGSYNEQFF. The CDR3 DNA sequence: TGCGCCAGCAGCCTGATGGGGGGGTCCTACAATGAGCAGTTCTTC. Looking up the rest from reference TRBV5-1 and TRBJ2-1 gives the full variable domain: KAGVTQTPRYLIKTRGQQVTLSCSPISGHRSVSWYQQTPGQGLQFLFEYFSETQRNKGNFPGRFSGRQFSNSRSEMNVSTLELGDSALYLCASSLMGGSYNEQFFGPGTRLTVL.

CDR3 sequence (DNA): TGTGCCAGCAGCCCTAATGGAGCGGGAGTAGGGGAGCAGTACTTC. This gives the protein CASSPNGAGVGEQYF. V gene TRBV3-1 (or the pseudogene TRBV3-2) combines with J gene TRBJ2-7, with TRBD2 identical over 8 bases. With 4 bases clipped from V and 7 bases from J, the junction kept 12 bases outside the gene matches. The CDR3 spans 15 residues. Germline V CDR1 and CDR2: LGHDT, YNNKEL (reference sequence).

The chain employs TRBV11-2 and TRBJ1-2, with TRBD1 as a possible D gene (6 bases). Germline-derived CDR1 and CDR2 are SGHAT and FQNNGV. The V gene lost 5 bases and the J gene lost 7 bases, with 17 bases spanning the gap. The CDR3 contains 14 residues. The DNA for the CDR3 is TGTGCCAGCAGCCCCGCCGAGGGGGAGTCTGGCTACACCTTC. Its protein product is CASSPAEGESGYTF.

The chain has TRBV5-1 and TRBJ2-3, with a tentative D call TRBD2 (5 bases). Trimming shortened V by 0 bases and J by 5 bases, and 10 bases separated the two germline ends. The CDR3 covers 14 residues. Germline V gene data show CDR1 as SGHRS and CDR2 as YFSETQ. The CDR3 sequence: CASSLGMREDTQYF. CDR3 nucleotides: TGCGCCAGCAGCTTGGGCATGAGGGAAGATACGCAGTATTTT.

The chain is built from TRBV2 and TRBJ1-4, with 10 nucleotides matching TRBD1. This CDR3 is 16 amino acids long. Per germline, CDR1 SNHLY and CDR2 FYNNEI. V was pared by 6 bases and J by 4 bases, with 8 bases of the junction left unmatched. The CDR3, as DNA: TGTGCCAGCAGCCCGACAGGGGGCGTGGGTAATGAAAAACTGTTTTTT. Translating it yields CASSPTGGVGNEKLFF. Together with reference TRBV2 and TRBJ1-4, the CDR3 gives the full variable domain: EPEVTQTPSHQVTQMGQEVILRCVPISNHLYFYWYRQILGQKVEFLVSFYNNEISEKSEIFDDQFSVERPDGSNFTLKIRSTKLEDSAMYFCASSPTGGVGNEKLFFGSGTQLSVL.

The rearrangement links TRBV7-3 to TRBJ2-1; 13 bases align to TRBD2. The length of the CDR3 is 19 residues. In germline, CDR1 is SGHTA, CDR2 FQGTGA. V lost 5 bases and J lost 8; bases outside the gene matches: 18. The CDR3 sequence is CASSPPWTSGSIAIDEQFF. CDR3 DNA sequence: TGTGCCAGCAGCCCCCCTTGGACTAGCGGGAGTATTGCGATCGATGAGCAGTTCTTC.

The V and J genes are TRBV2 and TRBJ1-1; 8 bases map to TRBD1. Germline assignment: CDR1 SNHLY and CDR2 FYNNEI. The CDR3 contains 16 residues. V gave up 7 bases and J gave up 4 bases; unmatched junction bases: 14. The DNA for the CDR3 is TGTGCCAGCACCCCGGGTCAGGGGGCCCGGGGCACTGAAGCTTTCTTT. This codes for CASTPGQGARGTEAFF. Full variable domain (rest looked up from reference TRBV2 and TRBJ1-1): EPEVTQTPSHQVTQMGQEVILRCVPISNHLYFYWYRQILGQKVEFLVSFYNNEISEKSEIFDDQFSVERPDGSNFTLKIRSTKLEDSAMYFCASTPGQGARGTEAFFGQGTRLTVV.

The chain combines TRBV10-3 with TRBJ1-3; D unclear. The CDR3 extends over 13 amino acids. V was trimmed by 7 bases and J by 7 bases, leaving 14 bases between them. In germline, CDR1 is ENHRY, CDR2 SYGVKD. CDR3 sequence reads: CAITPPGGNTIYF. The CDR3, as DNA: TGTGCCATCACACCCCCAGGCGGGAACACCATATATTTT.

This clone was seen a few times. V and J are TRBV7-3 and TRBJ1-1; 7 positions agree with TRBD1. The CDR3 extends over 14 amino acids. Germline V gives CDR1 SGHTA, CDR2 FQGTGA. Trimming removed 5 bases from V and 4 bases from J; junction bases left unmatched: 7. In DNA, the CDR3 is TGTGCCAGCAGCCAGACAGGGAGGAGCACTGAAGCTTTCTTT. Translating gives CASSQTGRSTEAFF.

The rearrangement uses TRBV6-6 and TRBJ1-3, with D tentatively TRBD1 (5 bases). Trimming left V 5 bases short and J 8 bases short, with 7 bases between. The CDR3 spans 11 residues. Germline CDR1 and CDR2: MNHNY and SVGAGI (reference sequence). Written as DNA, the CDR3 is TGTGCCAGCAGTGGGGGGGACACCATATATTTT. As protein: CASSGGDTIYF.

The CDR3 is CASREGAGRETQYF. As DNA, the CDR3 is TGTGCCAGCAGGGAGGGTGCGGGGAGGGAGACCCAGTACTTC. The genes are TRBV2 and TRBJ2-5, with D perhaps matching TRBD2 (6 bases). From germline, CDR1 is SNHLY and CDR2 FYNNEI. This CDR3 has 14 amino acids. The V end lost 6 bases, the J end lost 5 bases, and 16 bases lay between the germline ends.

This sequence joins TRBV19 and TRBJ2-2; 14 positions agree with TRBD2. With V trimmed by 5 bases and J by 7 bases, 9 bases remained unmatched. The CDR3 length is 17 residues. Per the germline V gene, CDR1 is LNHDA and CDR2 is SQIVND (reference sequence). The CDR3 loop reads CASSAGLAGGSRGELFF. For the CDR3, the DNA is TGTGCCAGTAGTGCCGGACTAGCGGGAGGTTCGCGCGGGGAGCTGTTTTTT.

The J gene is TRBJ2-2, the V gene TRBV18; no clear D gene. Trimming removed 2 bases at V and 3 bases at J, with 7 bases between. The CDR3 is 14 residues long. Germline V gene lookup returns CDR1 KGHSH and CDR2 LQKENI. Written as DNA, the CDR3 is TGTGCCAGCTCACCAGCGCCGTACACCGGGGAGCTGTTTTTT. Translating gives CASSPAPYTGELFF.

The chain links TRBV7-8 to TRBJ2-1; 7 positions agree with TRBD2. V shed 2 bases, J shed 1 base, and the junction held 8 bases outside the gene matches. This CDR3 is built from 17 residues. Germline CDR1 is SGHVS and CDR2 is FQNEAQ. The DNA for the CDR3 is TGTGCCAGCAGCTTATTCCTAGCGGTTATTTCCTACAATGAGCAGTTCTTC. Protein sequence: CASSLFLAVISYNEQFF.

The V call is TRBV4-2, the J call TRBJ2-1, with 9 bases matching TRBD2. The J segment lost 6 bases and the V segment lost 0 bases, leaving 3 bases of the junction unmatched. The CDR3 extends over 15 amino acids. Germline loops: CDR1 LGHNA, CDR2 YNFKEQ. The CDR3 protein is CASSQESGLANEQFF. The CDR3 bases are TGTGCCAGCAGCCAAGAATCGGGACTAGCCAATGAGCAGTTCTTC.

This clone is a singleton in its sample. This chain joins TRBV5-1 and TRBJ1-1, with a tentative D call TRBD1 (6 bases). With 2 bases removed from V and 0 bases from J, the gap between germline ends came to 11 bases. Germline assignment: CDR1 SGHRS and CDR2 YFSETQ. The CDR3 consists of 15 residues. CDR3 protein: CASSLQGQMNTEAFF. CDR3 nucleotide sequence: TGCGCCAGCAGCTTACAGGGTCAGATGAACACTGAAGCTTTCTTT.

The V call is TRBV7-2, the J call TRBJ1-2; D gene unclear. CDR1 is SGHTA, CDR2 FQGNSA, per germline. The V and J ends lost 4 bases and 7 bases respectively, with 16 bases between them. The CDR3 spans 14 residues. CDR3 loop: CASSSDLRAGGYTF. CDR3 bases: TGTGCCAGCAGCTCGGACTTAAGGGCCGGTGGCTACACCTTC. Combining the CDR3 with reference TRBV7-2 and TRBJ1-2 gives the whole variable domain GAGVSQSPSNKVTEKGKDVELRCDPISGHTALYWYRQSLGQGLEFLIYFQGNSAPDKSGLPSDRFSAERTGGSVSTLTIQRTQQEDSAVYLCASSSDLRAGGYTFGSGTRLTVV.

The genes are TRBV4-1 and TRBJ2-6; 8 bases map to TRBD1. Germline values: CDR1 MGHRA, CDR2 YSYEKL. This CDR3 spans 18 amino acids. V gave up 4 bases and J gave up 0 bases; unmatched junction bases: 8. CDR3 in amino acids: CASSRGQGLHSGANVLTF. CDR3 nucleotide sequence: TGCGCCAGCAGCCGCGGACAGGGCCTACACTCTGGGGCCAACGTCCTGACTTTC.

The CDR3 spells CASSTVSNQPQHF. The CDR3 region has the DNA TGTGCCAGTAGTACAGTTAGCAATCAGCCCCAGCATTTT. V is TRBV19 and J is TRBJ1-5; unclear D gene. V was cut by 4 bases and J by 0 bases, with 4 bases left in between. The CDR3 sequence is 13 residues long. Germline V gives CDR1 LNHDA, CDR2 SQIVND (reference sequence).

CDR3 DNA: TGTGCCAGCAGTACAGACAGGGGGATCACTGAAGCTTTCTTT. This gives the protein CASSTDRGITEAFF. This chain uses TRBV2 with TRBJ1-1; 9 bases map to TRBD1. In germline, CDR1 is SNHLY, CDR2 FYNNEI. The ends lost 5 bases at V and 4 bases at J; junction bases unmatched: 5. CDR3 length: 14 amino acids.

The rearrangement uses TRBV4-3 and TRBJ1-2; D gene uncertain. The CDR3 covers 16 residues. The V gene's germline CDR1 is LGHNA and CDR2 YSLEER. Trimming removed 4 bases at V and 1 base at J, with 16 bases between. CDR3 amino acids: CASSPTSGRDNYGYTF. The DNA for the CDR3 is TGCGCCAGCAGCCCCACTTCAGGACGGGATAACTATGGCTACACCTTC.

This chain uses TRBV21-1 with TRBJ2-7; the table names TRBD1, a call not compared with the DNA. TRBV21-1 is labeled a pseudogene. This CDR3 is 15 amino acids long. CDR3 nucleotide sequence: TGTGCCAGCAGCAAAAGTGCAGGGGGGTCCTACGAGCAGTACTTC. It specifies CASSKSAGGSYEQYF.

This clone was seen just once. The rearrangement links TRBV7-2 to TRBJ1-2; D remains ambiguous. The CDR3 sequence is 14 residues long. The V end lost 1 base, the J end lost 4 bases, and 10 bases lay between the germline ends. Germline V lookup: CDR1 SGHTA, CDR2 FQGNSA. CDR3 sequence (DNA): TGTGCCAGCAGCTTAGGGACGGGGATCTATGGCTACACCTTC. This encodes CASSLGTGIYGYTF.

This clone was recorded a few times. CDR3 nucleotide sequence: TGTGCCAGCAGCTTGGTCCTTAGCAATCAGCCCCAGCATTTT. Amino acids: CASSLVLSNQPQHF. The V call is TRBV5-8, the J call TRBJ1-5; unclear D gene. The CDR3 extends over 14 amino acids. V was clipped by 0 bases and J by 0 bases, with 4 bases between them. CDR1 SGHTS and CDR2 YDEGEE come from the germline V gene.

This clone was picked up one time. CDR3 nucleotide sequence: TGTGCCAGTAGTAGGGACAGGGGGAGTTGGGCCAAAAACATTCAGTACTTC. This translates into CASSRDRGSWAKNIQYF. The chain recombines TRBV19 with TRBJ2-4, with 11 positions matching TRBD1. The J segment lost 1 base and the V segment lost 4 bases, leaving 6 bases of the junction unmatched. The germline gives CDR1 LNHDA, CDR2 SQIVND (reference sequence). This CDR3 is 17 amino acids long.

This chain links TRBV14 with TRBJ2-6; D gene uncertain. The CDR3 is 15 amino acids. Germline CDR1 SGHDN, CDR2 FVKESK. Trimming took 6 bases from V and 0 from J, leaving 9 bases between them. The CDR3 DNA reads as TGTGCCAGCAGTCCAGTTATCTCTGGGGCCAACGTCCTGACTTTC. Translated: CASSPVISGANVLTF.